One sample yielded the 23 T cell receptor beta chains listed below, sequenced in a study of CD8 T cells in Susac syndrome. When the RNA was reverse transcribed, random hexamers were used with an input of about 0.5 to 1 ug. MiXCR was run by TCRdb on the immunoSEQ multiplex PCR reads, yielding one entry per CDR3 protein. The table has more than 200,000 distinct CDR3 sequences, over 90% seen once. Input material: CD4+ T cells from PBMCs. These receptors were collected from a human donor with Susac syndrome.

For the CDR3, the DNA is TGTGCCAGCAGCGCCTTACCGGGCGACGAGCAGTACTTC. It is translated as CASSALPGDEQYF. V is TRBV9 and J is TRBJ2-7; no clear D. Germline V gene data show CDR1 as SGDLS and CDR2 as YYNGEE. V was shortened by 3 bases and J by 5 bases, with 12 bases between the two germline ends. This CDR3 is 13 amino acids long.

The chain employs TRBV12-3 or TRBV12-4 and TRBJ1-5; D may be TRBD1 (6 bases). With 6 bases removed from V and 2 bases from J, the gap between germline ends came to 11 bases. CDR3 length: 14 amino acids. This CDR3 is CASSYRVGNQPQHF. CDR3 in DNA: TGTGCCAGCAGCTACAGGGTGGGCAATCAGCCCCAGCATTTT.

The chain carries TRBV5-4 and TRBJ1-1; perhaps TRBD1 as D (6 bases). Trimming took off 1 base at V and 11 bases at J, with 21 bases between the two ends. Germline CDR1 and CDR2: SGHNT and YYREEE (reference sequence). CDR3 length: 15 residues. The CDR3 sequence is CASSLMVGGADMAFF. In DNA form, the CDR3 reads TGTGCCAGCAGCTTGATGGTTGGGGGGGCTGATATGGCTTTCTTT.

V usage is TRBV6-6 and J usage is TRBJ2-5, with TRBD2 matching over 9 bases. The junction had 6 bases not matched to a gene; V was cut back by 2 bases and J by 5 bases. Per germline, CDR1 MNHNY and CDR2 SVGAGI (reference sequence). The CDR3 spans 15 residues. The CDR3 DNA reads as TGTGCCAGCAGTTACCTGGGTAGCGGGGGCGAGACCCAGTACTTC. Its protein product is CASSYLGSGGETQYF.

V and J are TRBV3-1 and TRBJ1-2, with D unresolved. Trimming cost V 6 bases and J 6 bases, with 20 bases left between them. Germline V gives CDR1 LGHDT, CDR2 YNNKEL (reference sequence). This CDR3 is built from 15 residues. The CDR3 nucleotides are TGTGCCAGCAGTCCCAGAGAGGATCGACGGGATGGCTACACCTTC. It encodes CASSPREDRRDGYTF.

The chain employs TRBV30 and TRBJ1-6; maybe TRBD1 (5 bases). Germline-derived CDR1 and CDR2 are GTSNPN and SVGIG (reference sequence). This CDR3 is built from 14 residues. The V end was cut by 2 bases, the J end by 9 bases, with 14 bases between. The CDR3 DNA reads TGTGCCTGGAGTTGGGACTTGGGAGGTTCACCCCTCCACTTT. It yields the protein CAWSWDLGGSPLHF.

V gene TRBV4-1 combines with J gene TRBJ1-2, with D perhaps matching TRBD1 (6 bases). Germline values: CDR1 MGHRA, CDR2 YSYEKL. Trimming took 4 bases from V and 8 from J, leaving 17 bases between them. The CDR3 extends over 14 amino acids. CDR3 sequence reads: CASSPREDSGGYTF. CDR3 nucleotide sequence: TGCGCCAGCAGCCCGAGAGAGGACAGTGGCGGCTACACCTTC.

The genes are TRBV11-2 and TRBJ1-4, with D unresolved. V shed 3 bases and J shed 7 bases, with 6 bases lying between them. The CDR3 runs 12 residues. CDR1 is SGHAT, CDR2 FQNNGV, per germline. The CDR3 DNA reads TGTGCCAGCAGCTTGGGGAGTGAAAAACTGTTTTTT. Amino acid sequence: CASSLGSEKLFF.

J is TRBJ2-3 and V is TRBV4-3; TRBD2 matches 16 bases. The V gene's germline CDR1 is LGHNA and CDR2 YSLEER. The CDR3 totals 18 residues. J was trimmed by 2 bases and V by 1 base; bases with no gene match: 3. The CDR3 sequence is CASSQGGLAGGYTDTQYF. In DNA form, the CDR3 reads TGCGCCAGCAGCCAAGGGGGACTAGCGGGGGGGTACACAGATACGCAGTATTTT.

This chain uses TRBV7-2 with TRBJ1-1, with TRBD1 matching over 9 bases. V shed 5 bases and J 2 bases; nucleotides not matched to a gene: 12. CDR3 length: 17 amino acids. The germline V gene has CDR1 SGHTA and CDR2 FQGNSA. CDR3 amino acids: CASSPRVQGAGNTEAFF. The CDR3, as DNA: TGTGCCAGCAGCCCACGAGTACAGGGGGCGGGTAACACTGAAGCTTTCTTT. Combining the CDR3 with reference TRBV7-2 and TRBJ1-1 gives the whole variable domain GAGVSQSPSNKVTEKGKDVELRCDPISGHTALYWYRQSLGQGLEFLIYFQGNSAPDKSGLPSDRFSAERTGGSVSTLTIQRTQQEDSAVYLCASSPRVQGAGNTEAFFGQGTRLTVV.

The V and J genes are TRBV18 and TRBJ2-7; 11 bases match TRBD1. The CDR3 extends over 17 amino acids. CDR1 and CDR2 from the germline V gene are KGHSH and LQKENI. The ends lost 5 bases at V and 1 base at J; junction bases unmatched: 10. The CDR3: CASSAQRGQGASYEQYF. CDR3 DNA: TGTGCCAGCTCAGCACAGAGAGGACAGGGGGCGTCCTACGAGCAGTACTTC. Using reference TRBV18 and TRBJ2-7 for the parts outside the CDR3, the full variable domain is NAGVMQNPRHLVRRRGQEARLRCSPMKGHSHVYWYRQLPEEGLKFMVYLQKENIIDESGMPKERFSAEFPKEGPSILRIQQVVRGDSAAYFCASSAQRGQGASYEQYFGPGTRLTVT.

The chain has TRBV9 and TRBJ2-1; tentatively, D is TRBD2 (7 bases). Germline CDR1 reads SGDLS; CDR2 reads YYNGEE. The length of the CDR3 is 14 residues. V lost 3 bases and J lost 8, with 15 bases in between. In DNA, the CDR3 is TGTGCCAGCAGCGGGGAGGGGGGAAGGGATGAGCAGTTCTTC. Protein sequence: CASSGEGGRDEQFF.

The CDR3 region is CASTVSGTDYNEQFF. In nucleotides, the CDR3 is TGCGCCAGCACTGTCTCCGGGACGGACTACAATGAGCAGTTCTTC. The rearrangement uses TRBV5-1 and TRBJ2-1; D possibly uses TRBD1 or TRBD2 (5 bases each). This CDR3 is built from 15 residues. V shed 6 bases and J shed 3 bases, with 16 bases lying between them. Per germline, CDR1 SGHRS and CDR2 YFSETQ.

The chain links TRBV14 to TRBJ1-1; 7 positions agree with TRBD1. In germline, CDR1 is SGHDN, CDR2 FVKESK. The length of the CDR3 is 16 residues. V dropped 4 bases and J dropped 2; count of bases not matched to a gene: 10. CDR3 nucleotide sequence: TGTGCCAGCAGCCGAGCCCTGACAGGGAAAAACACTGAAGCTTTCTTT. Its protein product is CASSRALTGKNTEAFF.

The chain is built from TRBV7-2 and TRBJ2-5; no firm D call. V was pared by 2 bases and J by 1 base, with 14 bases between. CDR3 length equals 16 residues. Germline V CDR1 and CDR2: SGHTA, FQGNSA. The CDR3 reads CASSLPGRPGQETQYF. The CDR3 nucleotides are TGTGCCAGCAGCTTACCCGGACGGCCAGGCCAAGAGACCCAGTACTTC.

This chain joins TRBV13 and TRBJ2-3, with D tentatively TRBD1 (5 bases). V was cut by 3 bases and J by 4 bases, with 11 bases left in between. The CDR3 is made up of 14 amino acids. Germline V lookup: CDR1 PRHDT, CDR2 FYEKMQ (reference sequence). The CDR3 region is CASSFWVRADTQYF. CDR3 sequence (DNA): TGTGCCAGCAGCTTTTGGGTCAGGGCAGATACGCAGTATTTT.

The rearrangement joins TRBV5-6 to TRBJ1-2; D unresolved. Germline values: CDR1 SGHDT, CDR2 YYEEEE. CDR3 size: 16 residues. V shed 3 bases and J shed 0 bases, with 15 bases lying between them. As DNA, the CDR3 is TGTGCCAGCAGCTATATGATCCCGGGGACTAACTATGGCTACACCTTC. It codes for CASSYMIPGTNYGYTF. The whole variable domain, remainder taken from reference TRBV5-6 and TRBJ1-2, is DAGVTQSPTHLIKTRGQQVTLRCSPKSGHDTVSWYQQALGQGPQFIFQYYEEEERQRGNFPDRFSGHQFPNYSSELNVNALLLGDSALYLCASSYMIPGTNYGYTFGSGTRLTVV.

This chain's CDR3 is CATSRDLAGNSPLHF. CDR3 in DNA: TGTGCCACCAGCAGAGACTTGGCGGGAAATTCACCCCTCCACTTT. This chain joins TRBV15 and TRBJ1-6; no firm D call. Trimming cost V 0 bases and J 7 bases, with 10 bases left between them. Germline-derived CDR1 and CDR2 are LNHNV and YYDKDF (reference sequence). This CDR3 has 15 amino acids.

This rearrangement joins TRBV28 to TRBJ2-7, with a weak D call TRBD2 (5 bases). V lost 3 bases to trimming and J lost 4 bases, with 10 bases between them. CDR1 and CDR2 from the germline V gene are MDHEN and SYDVKM. The CDR3 length is 13 residues. The CDR3: CASSFQRTYEQYF. The CDR3, as DNA: TGTGCCAGCAGTTTCCAGCGGACTTACGAGCAGTACTTC.

The chain combines TRBV12-3 or TRBV12-4 with TRBJ2-5, with D possibly matching TRBD2 (5 bases). This CDR3 spans 15 amino acids. Trimming left V 7 bases short and J 4 bases short, with 19 bases between. CDR3 region: CASTPGRGIRETQYF. The CDR3 bases are TGTGCCAGCACCCCGGGAAGAGGGATTCGAGAGACCCAGTACTTC.

The V call is TRBV6-5, the J call TRBJ2-5; D unresolved. From germline, CDR1 is MNHEY and CDR2 SVGAGI. Trimming pared 3 bases from V and 2 bases from J, leaving 7 bases between. The CDR3 length is 13 residues. Written as DNA, the CDR3 is TGTGCCAGCAGTTATACAGAACAAGAGACCCAGTACTTC. It translates to CASSYTEQETQYF.

The rearrangement joins TRBV19 to TRBJ2-5; 7 bases line up with TRBD1. The CDR3 runs to 15 residues. Germline CDR1 LNHDA, CDR2 SQIVND (reference sequence). With V trimmed by 4 bases and J by 5 bases, 10 bases remained unmatched. The CDR3 loop is CASSKNRGSGETQYF. CDR3 coding DNA: TGTGCCAGTAGTAAGAACAGGGGATCGGGTGAGACCCAGTACTTC.

The rearrangement uses TRBV30 and TRBJ2-5, with D tentatively TRBD2 (6 bases). In germline, CDR1 is GTSNPN, CDR2 SVGIG (reference sequence). Trimming took off 4 bases at V and 4 bases at J, with 13 bases between the two ends. The CDR3 runs to 13 residues. The CDR3 protein is CAWNSGDRETQYF. The CDR3 region has the DNA TGTGCCTGGAATTCGGGGGATCGAGAGACCCAGTACTTC.